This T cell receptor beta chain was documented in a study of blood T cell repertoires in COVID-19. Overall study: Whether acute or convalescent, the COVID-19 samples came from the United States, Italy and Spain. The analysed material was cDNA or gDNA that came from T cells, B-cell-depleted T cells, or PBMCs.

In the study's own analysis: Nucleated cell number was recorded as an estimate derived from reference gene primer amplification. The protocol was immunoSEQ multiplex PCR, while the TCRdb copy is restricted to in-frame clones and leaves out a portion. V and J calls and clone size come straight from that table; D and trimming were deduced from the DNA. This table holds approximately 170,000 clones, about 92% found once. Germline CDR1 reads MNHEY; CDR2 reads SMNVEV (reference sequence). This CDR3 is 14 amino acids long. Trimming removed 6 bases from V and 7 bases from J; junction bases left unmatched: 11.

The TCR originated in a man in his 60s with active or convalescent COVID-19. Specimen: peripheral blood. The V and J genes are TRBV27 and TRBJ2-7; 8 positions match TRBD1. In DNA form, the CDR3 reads TGTGCCAGCAGCCCACGGCAGGGGGCAAGGGAGCAGTACTTC. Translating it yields CASSPRQGAREQYF.